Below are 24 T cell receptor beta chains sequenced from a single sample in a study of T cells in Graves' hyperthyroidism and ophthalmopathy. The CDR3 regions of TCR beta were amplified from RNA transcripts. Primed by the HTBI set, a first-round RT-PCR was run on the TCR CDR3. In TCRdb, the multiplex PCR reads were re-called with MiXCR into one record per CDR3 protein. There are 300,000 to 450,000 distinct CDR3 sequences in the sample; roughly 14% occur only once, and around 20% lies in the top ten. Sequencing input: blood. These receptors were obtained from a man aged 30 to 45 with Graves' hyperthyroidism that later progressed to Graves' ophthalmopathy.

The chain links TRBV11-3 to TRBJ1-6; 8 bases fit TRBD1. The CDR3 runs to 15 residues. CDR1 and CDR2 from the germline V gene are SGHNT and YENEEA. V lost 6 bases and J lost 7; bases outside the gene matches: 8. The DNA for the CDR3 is TGTGCCAGCAGTTTTGGACAGGGCGCCAATTCACCCCTCCACTTT. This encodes CASSFGQGANSPLHF.

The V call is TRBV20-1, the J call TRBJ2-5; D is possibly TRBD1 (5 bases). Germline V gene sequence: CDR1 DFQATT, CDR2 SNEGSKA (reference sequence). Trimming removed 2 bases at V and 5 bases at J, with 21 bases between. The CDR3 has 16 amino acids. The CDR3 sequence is CSARNFLRQGGETQYF. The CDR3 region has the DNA TGCAGTGCTAGAAATTTTTTACGGCAGGGCGGCGAGACCCAGTACTTC.

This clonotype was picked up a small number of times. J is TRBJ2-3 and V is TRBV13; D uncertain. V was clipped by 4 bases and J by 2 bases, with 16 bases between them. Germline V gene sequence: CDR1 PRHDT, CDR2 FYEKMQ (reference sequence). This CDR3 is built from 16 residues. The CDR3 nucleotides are TGTGCCAGCAGCTCACGTGACGGGTTAAACACAGATACGCAGTATTTT. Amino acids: CASSSRDGLNTDTQYF.

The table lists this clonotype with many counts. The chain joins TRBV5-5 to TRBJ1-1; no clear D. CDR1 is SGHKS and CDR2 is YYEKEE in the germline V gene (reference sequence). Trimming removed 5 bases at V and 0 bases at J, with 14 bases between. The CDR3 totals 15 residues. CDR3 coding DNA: TGTGCCAGCAGGACCGGGATCTTTATGAACACTGAAGCTTTCTTT. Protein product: CASRTGIFMNTEAFF.

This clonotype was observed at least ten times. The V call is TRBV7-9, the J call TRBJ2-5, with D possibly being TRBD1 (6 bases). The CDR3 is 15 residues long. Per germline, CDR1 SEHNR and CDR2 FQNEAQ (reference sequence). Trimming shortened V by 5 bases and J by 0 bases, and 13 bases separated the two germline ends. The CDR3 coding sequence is TGTGCCAGCAGCCTCCGGGACACGGACCAAGAGACCCAGTACTTC. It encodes CASSLRDTDQETQYF.

Written as DNA, the CDR3 is TGTGCCAGCAGCTTAGGGGGACAGATCTATGGCTACACCTTC. This codes for CASSLGGQIYGYTF. V is TRBV7-8 and J is TRBJ1-2; TRBD1 matches 7 bases. Germline lookup yields CDR1 SGHVS and CDR2 FQNEAQ. With V trimmed by 1 base and J by 4 bases, 3 bases remained unmatched. This CDR3 region has 14 residues.

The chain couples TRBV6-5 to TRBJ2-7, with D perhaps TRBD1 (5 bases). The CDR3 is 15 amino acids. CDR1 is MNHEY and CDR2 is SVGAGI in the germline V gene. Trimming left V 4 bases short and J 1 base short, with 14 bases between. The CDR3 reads CASSLWGRKSYEQYF. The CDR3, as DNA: TGTGCCAGCAGTTTGTGGGGCAGAAAATCCTACGAGCAGTACTTC.

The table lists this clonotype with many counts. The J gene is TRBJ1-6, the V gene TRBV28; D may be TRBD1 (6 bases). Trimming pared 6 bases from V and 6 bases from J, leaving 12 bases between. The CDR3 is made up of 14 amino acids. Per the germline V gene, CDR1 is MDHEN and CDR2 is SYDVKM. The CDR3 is CASSPGGPNSPLHF. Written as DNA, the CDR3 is TGTGCCAGCAGCCCCGGGGGGCCTAATTCACCCCTCCACTTT.

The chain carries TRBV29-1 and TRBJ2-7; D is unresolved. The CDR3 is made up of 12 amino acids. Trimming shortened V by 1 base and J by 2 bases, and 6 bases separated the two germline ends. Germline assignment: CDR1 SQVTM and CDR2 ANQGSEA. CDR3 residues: CSVEGLTYEQYF. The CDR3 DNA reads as TGCAGCGTTGAAGGCCTCACCTACGAGCAGTACTTC.

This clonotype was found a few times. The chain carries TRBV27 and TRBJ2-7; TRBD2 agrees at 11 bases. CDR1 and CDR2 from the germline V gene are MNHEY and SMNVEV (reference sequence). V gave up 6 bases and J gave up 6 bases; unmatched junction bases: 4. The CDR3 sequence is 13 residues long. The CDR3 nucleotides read TGTGCCAGCAGACTTAGCGGGGGGGGCGAGCAGTACTTC. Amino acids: CASRLSGGGEQYF.

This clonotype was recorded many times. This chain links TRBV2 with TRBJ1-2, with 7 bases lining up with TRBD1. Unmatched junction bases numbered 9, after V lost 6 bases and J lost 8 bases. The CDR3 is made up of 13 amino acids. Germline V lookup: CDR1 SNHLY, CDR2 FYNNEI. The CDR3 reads CASRTGTVLGYTF. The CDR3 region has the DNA TGTGCCAGCAGAACCGGGACAGTTTTAGGCTACACCTTC.

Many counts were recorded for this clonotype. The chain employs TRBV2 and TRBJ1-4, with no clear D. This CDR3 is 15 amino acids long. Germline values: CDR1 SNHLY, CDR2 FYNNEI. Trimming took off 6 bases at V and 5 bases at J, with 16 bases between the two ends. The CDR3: CASRTSAETNEKLFF. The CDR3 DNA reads TGTGCCAGCAGAACCAGTGCGGAGACCAATGAAAAACTGTTTTTT.

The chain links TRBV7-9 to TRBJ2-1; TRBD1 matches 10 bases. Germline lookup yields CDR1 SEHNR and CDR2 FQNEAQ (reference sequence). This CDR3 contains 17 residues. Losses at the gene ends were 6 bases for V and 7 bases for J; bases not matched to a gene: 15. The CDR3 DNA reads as TGTGCCAGCAGGCCCCTATCGGGGGGACAGGGGTGGAATGAGCAGTTCTTC. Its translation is CASRPLSGGQGWNEQFF. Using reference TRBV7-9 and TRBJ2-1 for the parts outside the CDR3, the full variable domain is DTGVSQNPRHKITKRGQNVTFRCDPISEHNRLYWYRQTLGQGPEFLTYFQNEAQLEKSRLLSDRFSAERPKGSFSTLEIQRTEQGDSAMYLCASRPLSGGQGWNEQFFGPGTRLTVL.

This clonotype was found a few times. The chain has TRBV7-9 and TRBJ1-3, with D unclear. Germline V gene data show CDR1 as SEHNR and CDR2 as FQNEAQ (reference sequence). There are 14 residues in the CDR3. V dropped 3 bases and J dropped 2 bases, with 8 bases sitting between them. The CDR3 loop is CASSFRDTGNTIYF. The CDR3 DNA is TGTGCCAGCAGCTTTAGGGATACTGGAAACACCATATATTTT.

CDR3 in amino acids: CASSFNGVPETQYF. CDR3 nucleotide sequence: TGCGCCAGCAGCTTTAATGGGGTCCCAGAGACCCAGTACTTC. The chain employs TRBV5-1 and TRBJ2-5; D uncertain. The CDR3 totals 14 residues. Per germline, CDR1 SGHRS and CDR2 YFSETQ. Trimming removed 2 bases at V and 4 bases at J, with 12 bases between.

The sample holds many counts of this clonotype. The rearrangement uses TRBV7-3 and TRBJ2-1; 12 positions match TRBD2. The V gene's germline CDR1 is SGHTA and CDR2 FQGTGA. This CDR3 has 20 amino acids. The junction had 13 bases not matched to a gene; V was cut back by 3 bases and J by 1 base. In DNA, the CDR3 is TGTGCCAGCAGCTTCCTTGGGGGGGCTAGCGGGGGGGAGTCCTACAATGAGCAGTTCTTC. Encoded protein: CASSFLGGASGGESYNEQFF.

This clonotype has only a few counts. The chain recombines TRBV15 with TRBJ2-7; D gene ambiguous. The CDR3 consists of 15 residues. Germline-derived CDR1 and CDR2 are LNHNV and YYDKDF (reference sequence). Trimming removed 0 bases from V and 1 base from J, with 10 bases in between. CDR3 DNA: TGTGCCACCAGCAGAGACCCCCCCGGATCCTACGAGCAGTACTTC. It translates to CATSRDPPGSYEQYF.

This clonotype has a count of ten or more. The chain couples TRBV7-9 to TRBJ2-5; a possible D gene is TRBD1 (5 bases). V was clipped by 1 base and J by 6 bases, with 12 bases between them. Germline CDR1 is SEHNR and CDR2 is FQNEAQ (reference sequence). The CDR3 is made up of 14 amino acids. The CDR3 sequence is CASSLDQGLQTQYF. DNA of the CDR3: TGTGCCAGCAGCTTAGATCAGGGTTTGCAGACCCAGTACTTC.

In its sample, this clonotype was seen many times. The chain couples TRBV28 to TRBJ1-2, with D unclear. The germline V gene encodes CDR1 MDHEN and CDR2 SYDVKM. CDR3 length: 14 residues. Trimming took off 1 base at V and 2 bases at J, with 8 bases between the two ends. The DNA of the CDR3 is TGTGCCAGCAGTTTATTGGTAGCGAACTATGGCTACACCTTC. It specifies CASSLLVANYGYTF.

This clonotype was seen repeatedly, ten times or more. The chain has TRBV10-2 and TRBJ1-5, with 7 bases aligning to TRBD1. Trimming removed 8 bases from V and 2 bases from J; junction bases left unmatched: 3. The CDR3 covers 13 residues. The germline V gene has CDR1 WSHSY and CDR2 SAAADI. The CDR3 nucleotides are TGCGCCAGCGACAGGGATCGCAATCAGCCCCAGCATTTT. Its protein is CASDRDRNQPQHF.

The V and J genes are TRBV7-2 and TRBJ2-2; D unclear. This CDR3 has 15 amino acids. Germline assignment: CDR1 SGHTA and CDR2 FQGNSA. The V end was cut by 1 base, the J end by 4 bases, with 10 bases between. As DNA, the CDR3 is TGTGCCAGCAGCTTAGTTCGGTCGGGCACCGGGGAGCTGTTTTTT. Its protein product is CASSLVRSGTGELFF.

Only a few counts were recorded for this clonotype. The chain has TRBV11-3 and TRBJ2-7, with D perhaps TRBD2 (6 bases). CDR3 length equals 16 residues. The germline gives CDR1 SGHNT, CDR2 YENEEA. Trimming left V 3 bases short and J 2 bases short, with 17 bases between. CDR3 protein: CASSFLPGTAPYEQYF. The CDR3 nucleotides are TGTGCCAGCAGCTTCTTACCCGGGACTGCTCCCTACGAGCAGTACTTC.

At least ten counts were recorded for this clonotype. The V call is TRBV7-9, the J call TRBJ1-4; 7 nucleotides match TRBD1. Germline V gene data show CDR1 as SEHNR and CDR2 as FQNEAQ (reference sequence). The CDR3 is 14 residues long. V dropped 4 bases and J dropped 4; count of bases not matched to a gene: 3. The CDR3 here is CASSSRGFNEKLFF. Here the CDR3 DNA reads TGTGCCAGCAGCTCCAGGGGGTTTAATGAAAAACTGTTTTTT.

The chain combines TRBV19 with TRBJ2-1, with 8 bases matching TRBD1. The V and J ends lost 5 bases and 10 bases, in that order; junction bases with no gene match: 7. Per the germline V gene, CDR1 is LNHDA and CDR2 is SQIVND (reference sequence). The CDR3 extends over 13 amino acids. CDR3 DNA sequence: TGTGCCAGTAGTTTGGACAGGGCTGGGGAGCAGTTCTTC. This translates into CASSLDRAGEQFF.